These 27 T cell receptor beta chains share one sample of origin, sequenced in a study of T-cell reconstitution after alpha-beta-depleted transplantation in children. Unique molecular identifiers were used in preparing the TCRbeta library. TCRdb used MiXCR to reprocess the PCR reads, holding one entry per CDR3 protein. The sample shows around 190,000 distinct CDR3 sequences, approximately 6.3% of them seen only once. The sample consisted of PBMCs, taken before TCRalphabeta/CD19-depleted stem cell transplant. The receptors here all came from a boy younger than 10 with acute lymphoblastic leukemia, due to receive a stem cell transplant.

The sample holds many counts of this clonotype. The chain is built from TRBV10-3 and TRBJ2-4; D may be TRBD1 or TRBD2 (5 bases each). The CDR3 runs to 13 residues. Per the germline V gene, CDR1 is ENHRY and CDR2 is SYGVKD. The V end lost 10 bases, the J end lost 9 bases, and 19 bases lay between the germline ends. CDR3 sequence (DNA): TGTGCCACTCAGGGAAACCCCCGGGGCATTCAGTACTTC. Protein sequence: CATQGNPRGIQYF.

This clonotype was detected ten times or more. The CDR3 DNA reads TGTGCCAGCAGCTTGGAATGGGGCCGCGAGCAGTACTTC. It codes for CASSLEWGREQYF. This chain links TRBV5-6 with TRBJ2-7; possible D gene TRBD1, 5 bases. CDR3 length: 13 residues. The V end lost 0 bases, the J end lost 6 bases, and 10 bases lay between the germline ends. Looked up from germline, CDR1 is SGHDT and CDR2 is YYEEEE.

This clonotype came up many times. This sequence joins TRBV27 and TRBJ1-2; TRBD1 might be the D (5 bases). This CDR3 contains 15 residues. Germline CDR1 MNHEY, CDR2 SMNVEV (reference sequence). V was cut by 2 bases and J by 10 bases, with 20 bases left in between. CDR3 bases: TGTGCCAGCAGTTTACGGGCAGGGCGAACGGATGTCTACACCTTC. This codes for CASSLRAGRTDVYTF.

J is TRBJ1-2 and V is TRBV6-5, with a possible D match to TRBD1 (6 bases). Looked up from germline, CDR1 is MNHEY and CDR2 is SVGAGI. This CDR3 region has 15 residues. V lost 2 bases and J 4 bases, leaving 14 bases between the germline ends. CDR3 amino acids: CASSYLDRVGYGYTF. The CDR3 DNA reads TGTGCCAGCAGTTACCTGGACAGAGTAGGCTATGGCTACACCTTC.

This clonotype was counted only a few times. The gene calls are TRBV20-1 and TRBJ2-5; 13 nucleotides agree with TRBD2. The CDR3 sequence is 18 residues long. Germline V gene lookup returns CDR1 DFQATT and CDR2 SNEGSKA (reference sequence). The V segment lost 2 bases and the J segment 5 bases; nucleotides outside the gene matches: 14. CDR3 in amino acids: CSARRPGTSGAMRETQYF. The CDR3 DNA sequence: TGCAGTGCTAGAAGACCAGGGACTAGCGGGGCCATGAGGGAGACCCAGTACTTC.

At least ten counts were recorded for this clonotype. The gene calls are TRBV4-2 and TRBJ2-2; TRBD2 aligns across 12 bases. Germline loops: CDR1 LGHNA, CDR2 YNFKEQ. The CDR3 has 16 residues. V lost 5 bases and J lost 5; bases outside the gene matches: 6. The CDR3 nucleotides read TGTGCCAGCAGCGGGGGGGGGACTAGCGGGACCGGGGAGCTGTTTTTT. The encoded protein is CASSGGGTSGTGELFF.

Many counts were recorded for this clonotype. This CDR3 is CASSYVTGPYEQYF. CDR3 DNA: TGTGCCAGCAGTTACGTCACAGGCCCCTACGAGCAGTACTTC. This rearrangement joins TRBV28 to TRBJ2-7, with D possibly being TRBD1 (5 bases). CDR3 size: 14 residues. CDR1 is MDHEN, CDR2 SYDVKM, per germline. V lost 4 bases to trimming and J lost 2 bases, with 12 bases between them.

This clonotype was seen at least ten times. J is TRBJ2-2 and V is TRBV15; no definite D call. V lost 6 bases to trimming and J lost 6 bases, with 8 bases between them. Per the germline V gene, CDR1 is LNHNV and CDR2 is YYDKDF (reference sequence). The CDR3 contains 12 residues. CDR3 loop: CATREPAGELFF. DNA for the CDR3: TGTGCCACCAGGGAGCCAGCCGGGGAGCTGTTTTTT.

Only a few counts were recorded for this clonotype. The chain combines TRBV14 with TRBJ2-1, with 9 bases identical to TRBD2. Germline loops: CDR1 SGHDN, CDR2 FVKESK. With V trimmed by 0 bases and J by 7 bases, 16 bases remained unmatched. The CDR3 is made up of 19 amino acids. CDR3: CASSQEGGVLAGRKNEQFF. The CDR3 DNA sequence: TGTGCCAGCAGCCAAGAAGGGGGGGTACTAGCGGGCCGAAAGAATGAGCAGTTCTTC.

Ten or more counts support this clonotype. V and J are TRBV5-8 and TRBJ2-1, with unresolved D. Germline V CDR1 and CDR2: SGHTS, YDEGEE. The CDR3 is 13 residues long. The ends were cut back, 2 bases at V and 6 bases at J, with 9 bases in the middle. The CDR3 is CASSFGYLNEQFF. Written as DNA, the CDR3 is TGTGCCAGCAGCTTCGGGTATCTCAATGAGCAGTTCTTC.

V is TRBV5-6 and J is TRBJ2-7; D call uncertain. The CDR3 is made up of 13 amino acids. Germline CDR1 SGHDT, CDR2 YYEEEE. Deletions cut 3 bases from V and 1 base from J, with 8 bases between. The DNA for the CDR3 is TGTGCCAGCAGCTCTACAAATTCCTACGAGCAGTACTTC. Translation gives CASSSTNSYEQYF.

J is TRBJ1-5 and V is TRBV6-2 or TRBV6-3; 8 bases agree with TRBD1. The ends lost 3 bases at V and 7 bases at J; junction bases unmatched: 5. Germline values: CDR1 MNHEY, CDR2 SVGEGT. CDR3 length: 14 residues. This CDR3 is CASSYSGGGQPQHF. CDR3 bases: TGTGCCAGCAGTTATTCAGGGGGCGGCCAGCCCCAGCATTTT.

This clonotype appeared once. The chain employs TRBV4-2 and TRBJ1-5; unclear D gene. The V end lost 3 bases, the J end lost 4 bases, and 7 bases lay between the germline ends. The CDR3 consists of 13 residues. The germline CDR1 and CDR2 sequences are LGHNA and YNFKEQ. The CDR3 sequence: CASSQQRNQPQHF. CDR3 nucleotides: TGTGCCAGCAGCCAGCAGAGGAATCAGCCCCAGCATTTT.

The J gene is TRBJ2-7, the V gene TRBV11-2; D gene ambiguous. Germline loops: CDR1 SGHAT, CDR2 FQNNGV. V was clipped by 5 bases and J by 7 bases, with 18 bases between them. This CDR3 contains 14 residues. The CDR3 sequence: CASSQGSAEVEQYF. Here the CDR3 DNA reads TGTGCCAGCAGCCAAGGGTCAGCTGAGGTAGAGCAGTACTTC.

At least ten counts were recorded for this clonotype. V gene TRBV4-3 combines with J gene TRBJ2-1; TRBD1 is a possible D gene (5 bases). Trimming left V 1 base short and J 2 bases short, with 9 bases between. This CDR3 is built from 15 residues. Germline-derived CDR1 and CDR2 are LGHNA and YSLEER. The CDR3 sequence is CASSQVLGPYNEQFF. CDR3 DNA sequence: TGCGCCAGCAGCCAAGTGTTGGGGCCCTACAATGAGCAGTTCTTC.

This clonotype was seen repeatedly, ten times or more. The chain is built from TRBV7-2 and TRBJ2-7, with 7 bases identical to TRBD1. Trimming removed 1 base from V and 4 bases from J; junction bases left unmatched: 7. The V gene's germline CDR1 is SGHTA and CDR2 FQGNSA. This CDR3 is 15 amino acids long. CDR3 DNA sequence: TGTGCCAGCAGCTTAGAGGGGGCGCAACTTTACGAGCAGTACTTC. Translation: CASSLEGAQLYEQYF.

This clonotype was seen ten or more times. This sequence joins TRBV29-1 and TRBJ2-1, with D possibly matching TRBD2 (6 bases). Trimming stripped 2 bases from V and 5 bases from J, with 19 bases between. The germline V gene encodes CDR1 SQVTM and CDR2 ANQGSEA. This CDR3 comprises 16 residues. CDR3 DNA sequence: TGCAGCGTTGAAAGAACCCGGGACTCACGAAACAATGAGCAGTTCTTC. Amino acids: CSVERTRDSRNNEQFF.

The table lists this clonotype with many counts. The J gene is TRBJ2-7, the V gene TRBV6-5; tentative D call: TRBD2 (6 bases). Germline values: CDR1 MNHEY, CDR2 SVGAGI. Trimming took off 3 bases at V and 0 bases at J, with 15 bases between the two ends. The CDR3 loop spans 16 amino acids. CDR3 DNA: TGTGCCAGCAGTTATCAAGGCGGGGACCTCTCCTACGAGCAGTACTTC. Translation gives CASSYQGGDLSYEQYF.

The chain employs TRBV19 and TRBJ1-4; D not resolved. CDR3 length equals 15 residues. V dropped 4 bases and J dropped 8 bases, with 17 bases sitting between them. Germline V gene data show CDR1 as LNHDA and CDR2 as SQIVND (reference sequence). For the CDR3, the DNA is TGTGCCAGTAGTACAACCCGGGAGATTGCAGAAAAACTGTTTTTT. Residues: CASSTTREIAEKLFF.

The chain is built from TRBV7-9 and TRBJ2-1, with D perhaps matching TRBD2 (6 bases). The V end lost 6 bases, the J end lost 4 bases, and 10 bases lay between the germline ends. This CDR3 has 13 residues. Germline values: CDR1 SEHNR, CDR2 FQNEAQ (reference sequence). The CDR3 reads CASRLGLYNEQFF. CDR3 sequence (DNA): TGTGCCAGCAGACTCGGACTATACAATGAGCAGTTCTTC.

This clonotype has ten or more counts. The DNA of the CDR3 is TGCAGCGTTGAAGTTGGTTCAGGTATTGGGGAGCTGTTTTTT. Protein sequence: CSVEVGSGIGELFF. The chain recombines TRBV29-1 with TRBJ2-2; D is undetermined. The CDR3 runs 14 residues. V was trimmed by 1 base and J by 8 bases, leaving 14 bases between them. Germline CDR1 is SQVTM and CDR2 is ANQGSEA.

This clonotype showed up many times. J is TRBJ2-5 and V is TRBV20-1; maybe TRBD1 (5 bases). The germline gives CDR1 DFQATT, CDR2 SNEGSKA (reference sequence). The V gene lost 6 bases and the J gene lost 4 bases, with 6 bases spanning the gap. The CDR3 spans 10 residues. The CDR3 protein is CSAGVETQYF. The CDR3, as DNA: TGCAGTGCAGGGGTAGAGACCCAGTACTTC.

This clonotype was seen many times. CDR3 DNA sequence: TGTGCCATCAGTGATACAGGAATTCTTAGCAATCAGCCCCAGCATTTT. Encoded protein: CAISDTGILSNQPQHF. The V and J genes are TRBV10-3 and TRBJ1-5; tentative D call: TRBD1 (5 bases). This CDR3 spans 16 amino acids. V was pared by 3 bases and J by 0 bases, with 12 bases between. From germline, CDR1 is ENHRY and CDR2 SYGVKD.

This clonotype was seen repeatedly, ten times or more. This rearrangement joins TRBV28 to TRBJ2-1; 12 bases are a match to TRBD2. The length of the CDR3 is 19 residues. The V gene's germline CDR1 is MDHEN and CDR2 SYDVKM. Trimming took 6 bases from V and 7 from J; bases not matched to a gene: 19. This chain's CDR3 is CASSPWGLAGGDHQNEQFF. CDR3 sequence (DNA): TGTGCCAGCAGCCCTTGGGGTCTAGCGGGGGGGGATCACCAAAATGAGCAGTTCTTC.

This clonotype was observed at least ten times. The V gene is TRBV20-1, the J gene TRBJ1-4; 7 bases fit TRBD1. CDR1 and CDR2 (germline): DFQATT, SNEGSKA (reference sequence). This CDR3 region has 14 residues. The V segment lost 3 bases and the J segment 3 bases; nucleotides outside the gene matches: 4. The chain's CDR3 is CSASDREANEKLFF. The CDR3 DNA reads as TGCAGTGCTAGTGACAGGGAAGCTAATGAAAAACTGTTTTTT.

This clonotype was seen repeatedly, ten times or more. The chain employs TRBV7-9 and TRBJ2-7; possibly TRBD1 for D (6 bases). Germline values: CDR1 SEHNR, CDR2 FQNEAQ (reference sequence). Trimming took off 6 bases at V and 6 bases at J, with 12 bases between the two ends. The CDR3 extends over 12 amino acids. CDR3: CASRPTRGEQYF. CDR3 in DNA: TGTGCCAGCAGACCCACCAGGGGCGAGCAGTACTTC.

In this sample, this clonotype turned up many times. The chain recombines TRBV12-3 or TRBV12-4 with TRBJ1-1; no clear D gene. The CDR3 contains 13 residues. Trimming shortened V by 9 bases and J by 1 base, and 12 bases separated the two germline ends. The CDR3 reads CASAGFPNTEAFF. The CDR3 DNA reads TGTGCCAGTGCGGGTTTTCCGAACACTGAAGCTTTCTTT.